The rows below give T cell receptor beta chains drawn from one sample of a study of cytomegalovirus exposure and HLA in healthy donors. Some clones are missing from TCRdb's copy, which holds only in-frame ones; the method was immunoSEQ multiplex PCR. The table shows 150,000 to 200,000 clones, with roughly 79% occurring only once. Sequences were obtained from PBMCs. These receptors were collected from a woman aged 40 to 55 in good health and CMV-seronegative. CDR3s leave out the opening cysteine and the closing phenylalanine or tryptophan. A D gene is named only where the DNA matches it firmly.

D gene	J gene	V gene	CDR3 protein
TRBD2	TRBJ2-7	TRBV6-5	ASRSGGYEQY
TRBD2	TRBJ2-7	TRBV10-1	ASSEIWEGSYEQY
TRBD1	TRBJ2-7	TRBV19	ASSPGQGTHEQY
TRBD1	TRBJ1-2	TRBV5-1	ASSLITGGSYGYT
-	TRBJ1-1	TRBV19	ASASQGLKNTEAF
-	TRBJ2-7	TRBV7-9	ASSPYYEQY
-	TRBJ2-6	TRBV28	ASTTTHPGANVLT
-	TRBJ1-2	TRBV9	ASSAALTVDYGYT
TRBD2	TRBJ2-1	TRBV2	ASRGDFSNEQF
TRBD1	TRBJ1-2	TRBV5-1	ASSQGQGDGYT
-	TRBJ1-1	TRBV19	ASSIDTRNTEAF
TRBD1	TRBJ2-7	TRBV5-4	ASSLMRTGASEDEQY